This T cell receptor (beta chain) is drawn from a study of OX40 agonist ivuxolimab in advanced cancers. Study-level information: Patients received the agonistic anti-OX40 (CD134) antibody ivuxolimab. Partial responses were observed in three patients, of whom one had hepatocellular carcinoma and two had cutaneous melanoma. Findings and limits, study-wide: Some of the lowest clonal expansion was seen in partial responders at 0.1-3.0 mg/kg. Compared with CD4+, CD8+ T cells on average had more expanded clones.

TCRdb's table, derived via immunoSEQ multiplex PCR, lists solely in-frame clones and lacks some. In the table there are over 20,000 clones, around 84% of which are singletons. A word on this clone: What it binds is not known.

Germline CDR1 reads SGHTA; CDR2 reads FQGNSA. The V and J ends lost 5 bases and 6 bases respectively, with 14 bases between them. There are 14 residues in the CDR3. The sample here was CD4+ or CD8+ T cells sorted from blood, taken in a trial of the OX40 agonist ivuxolimab. The chain is built from TRBV7-2 and TRBJ2-4; D might be TRBD1 or TRBD2, each matching 6 bases. This TCR came from an adult with an advanced solid tumor such as melanoma, head and neck, liver or kidney cancer. The CDR3 DNA follows: TGTGCCAGCAGCCTAGGGGGGTTCCCAAACATTCAGTACTTC. Protein product: CASSLGGFPNIQYF. Together with reference TRBV7-2 and TRBJ2-4, the CDR3 gives the full variable domain: GAGVSQSPSNKVTEKGKDVELRCDPISGHTALYWYRQSLGQGLEFLIYFQGNSAPDKSGLPSDRFSAERTGGSVSTLTIQRTQQEDSAVYLCASSLGGFPNIQYFGAGTRLSVL.